These 30 T cell receptor beta chains originate from one sample sequenced in a study of Ad26.COV2.S vaccination and SARS-CoV-2 variants. Treatment: around 19 received Ad26.COV2.S at low or high dose, single or two shots; several received placebo; per-sample allocation not given. Vaccine and placebo recipients were sampled on day 63 after the first injection. TCRdb keeps only in-frame clones here, not all; method: immunoSEQ multiplex PCR. The sample records 300,000 to 400,000 clones, 88% being singletons. Sample: peripheral blood, taken in a trial of Ad26.COV2.S vaccine versus placebo. Receptors were obtained from a person between 18 and 65 years old who received the Ad26.COV2.S COVID-19 vaccine or a placebo.

The chain couples TRBV5-1 to TRBJ1-5; tentative D call: TRBD1 (6 bases). CDR1 and CDR2 from the germline V gene are SGHRS and YFSETQ. Trimming removed 1 base from V and 1 base from J, with 9 bases in between. The CDR3 runs to 15 residues. CDR3 loop: CASSLLGASNQPQHF. The CDR3 region has the DNA TGCGCCAGCAGCTTGTTGGGGGCAAGCAATCAGCCCCAGCATTTT.

This rearrangement joins TRBV5-1 to TRBJ2-7; 9 nucleotides align to TRBD2. In germline, CDR1 is SGHRS, CDR2 YFSETQ. CDR3 length: 17 residues. V was pared by 4 bases and J by 4 bases, with 15 bases of the junction left unmatched. DNA for the CDR3: TGCGCCAGCAGCCCCCGAGCGCTTGGTAGCGGGAGTTACGAGCAGTACTTC. As protein: CASSPRALGSGSYEQYF.

The CDR3 loop is CASTSGRQGANSPLHF. In DNA form, the CDR3 reads TGCGCCAGCACCTCCGGCCGGCAGGGCGCTAATTCACCCCTCCACTTT. The rearrangement uses TRBV10-2 and TRBJ1-6, with D possibly being TRBD1 (5 bases). V was cut by 7 bases and J by 6 bases, with 19 bases left in between. The CDR3 consists of 16 residues. The germline V gene encodes CDR1 WSHSY and CDR2 SAAADI.

The chain employs TRBV5-6 and TRBJ1-2, with D unclear. CDR1 and CDR2 from the germline V gene are SGHDT and YYEEEE. The V end lost 3 bases, the J end lost 4 bases, and 4 bases lay between the germline ends. The CDR3 has 11 amino acids. In DNA, the CDR3 is TGTGCCAGCAGCTCGACCTATGGCTACACCTTC. This sequence encodes CASSSTYGYTF.

The chain carries TRBV11-3 and TRBJ2-6; 12 bases are shared with TRBD1. The CDR3 is 17 residues long. Germline V gene data show CDR1 as SGHNT and CDR2 as YENEEA. The J segment lost 2 bases and the V segment lost 4 bases, leaving 3 bases of the junction unmatched. In nucleotides, the CDR3 is TGTGCCAGCAGCTCGGGACAGGGGGCGACTGGGGCCAACGTCCTGACTTTC. Protein sequence: CASSSGQGATGANVLTF.

The V and J genes are TRBV30 and TRBJ1-2; weak D call: TRBD1 (6 bases). CDR1 GTSNPN and CDR2 SVGIG come from the germline V gene (reference sequence). Between the trimmed V and J ends, which lost 2 bases and 5 bases, there was a span of 18 bases. This CDR3 is 15 amino acids long. The CDR3, as DNA: TGTGCCTGGAGTCCCTGGACAGTATCTATGTATGGCTACACCTTC. Its protein product is CAWSPWTVSMYGYTF.

This chain uses TRBV9 with TRBJ1-2; D not certain. Trimming removed 2 bases at V and 1 base at J, with 9 bases between. This CDR3 is 14 amino acids long. Germline assignment: CDR1 SGDLS and CDR2 YYNGEE. The CDR3 DNA is TGTGCCAGCAGCGTCTCTCGGGGTAACTATGGCTACACCTTC. This encodes CASSVSRGNYGYTF. Variable domain in full (rest from reference TRBV9 and TRBJ1-2): DSGVTQTPKHLITATGQRVTLRCSPRSGDLSVYWYQQSLDQGLQFLIQYYNGEERAKGNILERFSAQQFPDLHSELNLSSLELGDSALYFCASSVSRGNYGYTFGSGTRLTVV.

The chain carries TRBV29-1 and TRBJ1-2; no reliable D call. Germline values: CDR1 SQVTM, CDR2 ANQGSEA. CDR3 size: 10 residues. Trimming took 3 bases from V and 5 from J, leaving 4 bases between them. In DNA, the CDR3 is TGCAGCGTTGATTCTTATGGCTACACCTTC. Translation gives CSVDSYGYTF.

This clone was counted once. The chain recombines TRBV10-3 with TRBJ1-2, with 8 bases identical to TRBD1. CDR1 and CDR2 from the germline V gene are ENHRY and SYGVKD. CDR3 length: 15 amino acids. With 8 bases clipped from V and 1 base from J, the junction kept 9 bases outside the gene matches. CDR3 bases: TGTGCCATCGGTCAGGGGGCGCTAGGTAACTATGGCTACACCTTC. Its translation: CAIGQGALGNYGYTF.

The rearrangement uses TRBV10-3 and TRBJ1-1, with D unclear. V lost 1 base, J lost 4 bases, and 10 bases lay in between. The germline V gene has CDR1 ENHRY and CDR2 SYGVKD. The CDR3 contains 14 residues. The chain's CDR3 is CAISELALATEAFF. The CDR3 DNA reads as TGTGCCATCAGTGAGTTGGCCCTGGCCACTGAAGCTTTCTTT.

The V call is TRBV28, the J call TRBJ2-5, with a possible D match to TRBD1 (5 bases). Trimming pared 2 bases from V and 2 bases from J, leaving 15 bases between. Germline assignment: CDR1 MDHEN and CDR2 SYDVKM. The CDR3 has 16 residues. The CDR3 bases are TGTGCCAGCAGTTTACACCCACGGACATTACAAGAGACCCAGTACTTC. Amino acid sequence: CASSLHPRTLQETQYF.

J is TRBJ1-6 and V is TRBV19; D call uncertain. Trimming pared 5 bases from V and 0 bases from J, leaving 23 bases between. Germline values: CDR1 LNHDA, CDR2 SQIVND (reference sequence). There are 20 residues in the CDR3. CDR3 bases: TGTGCCAGTAGTGAGGACGGAAACCCTGCGGCTAGCTCCTATAATTCACCCCTCCACTTT. Its protein product is CASSEDGNPAASSYNSPLHF.

This clone was counted a few times. The rearrangement links TRBV14 to TRBJ2-7; D could derive from TRBD1 or TRBD2 (5 bases each). This CDR3 is 14 amino acids long. Deletions cut 3 bases from V and 4 bases from J, with 13 bases between. Germline V gene sequence: CDR1 SGHDN, CDR2 FVKESK. Here the CDR3 reads CASSQSEGRYEQYF. The DNA of the CDR3 is TGTGCCAGCAGCCAGAGTGAGGGGCGGTACGAGCAGTACTTC.

With respect to this clone: The same CDR3 arises from other DNA sequences in this sample as well. J is TRBJ2-1 and V is TRBV2; TRBD2 matches at 9 bases. The J segment lost 9 bases and the V segment lost 5 bases, leaving 2 bases of the junction unmatched. The CDR3 totals 12 residues. From germline, CDR1 is SNHLY and CDR2 FYNNEI. CDR3 nucleotides: TGTGCCAGCAGTTTACTAGCGGGTGAGCAGTTCTTC. Its translation: CASSLLAGEQFF. Variable domain in full (rest from reference TRBV2 and TRBJ2-1): EPEVTQTPSHQVTQMGQEVILRCVPISNHLYFYWYRQILGQKVEFLVSFYNNEISEKSEIFDDQFSVERPDGSNFTLKIRSTKLEDSAMYFCASSLLAGEQFFGPGTRLTVL.

This clone has just a few counts. Relative to the germline gene, one junction end is altered; a read error may explain this. The rearrangement uses TRBV7-7 and TRBJ2-3; D is ambiguous. This CDR3 has 13 residues. Germline CDR1 is SSHAT and CDR2 is FNYEAQ (reference sequence). The CDR3 nucleotides read TGTGCTAGCAGCTTAGTTCGTGGGGATACGCAGTATTTT. This encodes CASSLVRGDTQYF. Complete variable domain (other parts from reference TRBV7-7 and TRBJ2-3): GAGVSQSPRYKVTKRGQDVTLRCDPISSHATLYWYQQALGQGPEFLTYFNYEAQPDKSGLPSDRFSAERPEGSISTLTIQRTEQRDSAMYRCASSLVRGDTQYFGPGTRLTVL.

The rearrangement links TRBV7-2 to TRBJ1-1; D ambiguous. Germline CDR1 SGHTA, CDR2 FQGNSA. The V and J ends lost 0 bases and 5 bases respectively, with 10 bases between them. This CDR3 is 14 amino acids long. CDR3 sequence (DNA): TGTGCCAGCAGCTTAGCCCGTTGTTGGACTGAAGCTTTCTTT. It specifies CASSLARCWTEAFF. Variable domain in full (rest from reference TRBV7-2 and TRBJ1-1): GAGVSQSPSNKVTEKGKDVELRCDPISGHTALYWYRQSLGQGLEFLIYFQGNSAPDKSGLPSDRFSAERTGGSVSTLTIQRTQQEDSAVYLCASSLARCWTEAFFGQGTRLTVV.

The gene calls are TRBV11-2 and TRBJ2-7; 9 bases match TRBD2. Germline V gene sequence: CDR1 SGHAT, CDR2 FQNNGV. V trimming: 4 bases; J trimming: 4 bases; junction bases outside the gene matches: 5. The length of the CDR3 is 14 residues. The CDR3 bases are TGTGCCAGCAGCTCTGTAGCGGGAGTTTACGAGCAGTACTTC. Protein sequence: CASSSVAGVYEQYF.

The gene calls are TRBV15 and TRBJ2-7; 10 bases match TRBD2. The junction had 4 bases not matched to a gene; V was cut back by 6 bases and J by 2 bases. CDR1 is LNHNV, CDR2 YYDKDF, per germline (reference sequence). This CDR3 is built from 14 residues. The chain's CDR3 is CATRIAGGPYEQYF. The CDR3, as DNA: TGTGCCACCAGAATAGCGGGAGGTCCCTACGAGCAGTACTTC.

The chain links TRBV5-6 to TRBJ1-2; 7 bases align to TRBD1. The germline CDR1 and CDR2 sequences are SGHDT and YYEEEE. J gave up 8 bases and V 0 bases, and 7 bases lay outside the gene matches. There are 14 residues in the CDR3. The CDR3 reads CASSLAIGGGGYTF. The CDR3 DNA follows: TGTGCCAGCAGCTTGGCGATTGGAGGGGGCGGCTACACCTTC.

In this sample, this clone turned up a few times. V usage is TRBV11-3 and J usage is TRBJ1-5; the match to TRBD1 covers 9 bases. V gave up 0 bases and J gave up 6 bases; unmatched junction bases: 6. Germline V lookup: CDR1 SGHNT, CDR2 YENEEA. This CDR3 is 16 amino acids long. CDR3 bases: TGTGCCAGCAGCTTAGATAAACAGGGGGCCCGTCAGCCCCAGCATTTT. This codes for CASSLDKQGARQPQHF.

This clone was seen only a few times. The V call is TRBV7-6, the J call TRBJ1-2, with TRBD1 identical over 7 bases. V was pared by 3 bases and J by 6 bases, with 10 bases of the junction left unmatched. The length of the CDR3 is 15 residues. Per the germline V gene, CDR1 is SGHVS and CDR2 is FNYEAQ. The CDR3 spells CASSLRQGAKDGYTF. The CDR3 DNA reads as TGTGCCAGCAGCTTGAGACAGGGAGCTAAGGATGGCTACACCTTC.

The chain joins TRBV4-3 to TRBJ1-5; D gene ambiguous. The germline V and J ends were trimmed by 0 bases and 4 bases, with 10 bases remaining between them. CDR3 size: 15 residues. Germline-derived CDR1 and CDR2 are LGHNA and YSLEER. The CDR3 is CASSQDEGGNQPQHF. The CDR3 nucleotides read TGCGCCAGCAGCCAAGATGAGGGAGGAAATCAGCCCCAGCATTTT.

This clone was counted a few times. J is TRBJ1-2 and V is TRBV2; 7 nucleotides align to TRBD1. In germline, CDR1 is SNHLY, CDR2 FYNNEI. V was clipped by 0 bases and J by 5 bases; unmatched bases: 9. The length of the CDR3 is 16 residues. The CDR3, as DNA: TGTGCCAGCAGTGAAGCGCGACAGGGCGGGAGTTATGGCTACACCTTC. Translation gives CASSEARQGGSYGYTF.

The rearrangement joins TRBV4-3 to TRBJ1-4, with D tentatively TRBD1 (6 bases). The CDR3 consists of 16 residues. The V gene lost 0 bases and the J gene lost 6 bases, with 14 bases spanning the gap. CDR1 is LGHNA and CDR2 is YSLEER in the germline V gene. The CDR3 loop is CASSQDTRGQDEKLFF. The CDR3 bases are TGCGCCAGCAGCCAAGATACGCGGGGGCAAGATGAAAAACTGTTTTTT.

The chain is built from TRBV3-1 (or the pseudogene TRBV3-2) and TRBJ2-1, with a weak D call TRBD2 (5 bases). The CDR3 is made up of 17 amino acids. Trimming shortened V by 4 bases and J by 0 bases, and 16 bases separated the two germline ends. Germline values: CDR1 LGHDT, CDR2 YNNKEL (reference sequence). This CDR3 is CASSPPRTFSSYNEQFF. CDR3 sequence (DNA): TGTGCCAGCAGCCCTCCCCGGACTTTCAGCTCCTACAATGAGCAGTTCTTC.

This clone has only one observation. This rearrangement joins TRBV9 to TRBJ1-3; D is unclear. The CDR3 has 15 amino acids. Germline CDR1 SGDLS, CDR2 YYNGEE. Between the trimmed V and J ends, which lost 1 base and 0 bases, there was a span of 8 bases. The CDR3 DNA reads as TGTGCCAGCAGCGTACGGGCAGCCTCTGGAAACACCATATATTTT. Protein: CASSVRAASGNTIYF.

The V call is TRBV7-9, the J call TRBJ1-6; no clear D. Germline V lookup: CDR1 SEHNR, CDR2 FQNEAQ (reference sequence). The CDR3 is 12 residues long. V dropped 3 bases and J dropped 7 bases, with 4 bases sitting between them. The DNA of the CDR3 is TGTGCCAGCAGCTTTATAAATTCACCCCTCCACTTT. The encoded protein is CASSFINSPLHF.

The gene calls are TRBV5-6 and TRBJ2-6, with D unclear. This CDR3 comprises 15 residues. The germline CDR1 and CDR2 sequences are SGHDT and YYEEEE. The V and J ends lost 7 bases and 2 bases respectively, with 13 bases between them. In DNA form, the CDR3 reads TGTGCCAGCGGAGTTCTTGGCCCTGGGGCCAACGTCCTGACTTTC. Its translation: CASGVLGPGANVLTF.

The V call is TRBV4-2, the J call TRBJ2-1; TRBD2 matches 8 bases. The CDR3 covers 14 residues. Germline lookup yields CDR1 LGHNA and CDR2 YNFKEQ. V was pared by 5 bases and J by 9 bases, with 9 bases of the junction left unmatched. The CDR3 sequence is CASSTPLAGGEQFF. The DNA of the CDR3 is TGTGCCAGCAGCACACCCCTCGCGGGGGGTGAGCAGTTCTTC.

The V and J genes are TRBV12-3 or TRBV12-4 and TRBJ1-6; D call uncertain. There are 12 residues in the CDR3. V lost 2 bases, J lost 13 bases, and 9 bases lay in between. The DNA of the CDR3 is TGTGCCAGCAGTTTAAAGAGAAATCCCCTCCACTTT. Translating it yields CASSLKRNPLHF.